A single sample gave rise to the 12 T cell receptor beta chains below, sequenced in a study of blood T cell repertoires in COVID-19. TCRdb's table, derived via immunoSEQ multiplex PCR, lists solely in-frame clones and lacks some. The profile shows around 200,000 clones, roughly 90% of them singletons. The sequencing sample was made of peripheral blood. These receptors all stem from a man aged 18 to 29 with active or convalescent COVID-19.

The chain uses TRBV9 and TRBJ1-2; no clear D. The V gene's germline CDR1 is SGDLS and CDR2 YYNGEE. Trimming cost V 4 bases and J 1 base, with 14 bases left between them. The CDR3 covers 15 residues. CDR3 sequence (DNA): TGTGCCAGCAGCCCAACCGCGGGGAGTAACTATGGCTACACCTTC. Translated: CASSPTAGSNYGYTF.

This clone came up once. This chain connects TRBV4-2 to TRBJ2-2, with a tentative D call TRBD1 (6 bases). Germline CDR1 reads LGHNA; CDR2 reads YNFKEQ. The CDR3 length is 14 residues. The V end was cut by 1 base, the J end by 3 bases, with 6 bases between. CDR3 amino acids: CASSQGQDTGELFF. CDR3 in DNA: TGTGCCAGCAGCCAAGGACAGGACACCGGGGAGCTGTTTTTT.

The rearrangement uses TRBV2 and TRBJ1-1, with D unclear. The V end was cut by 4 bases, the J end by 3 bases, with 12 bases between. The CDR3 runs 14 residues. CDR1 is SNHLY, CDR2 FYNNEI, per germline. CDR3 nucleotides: TGTGCCAGCAGTGTGAGAGAAAGAGACACTGAAGCTTTCTTT. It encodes CASSVRERDTEAFF.

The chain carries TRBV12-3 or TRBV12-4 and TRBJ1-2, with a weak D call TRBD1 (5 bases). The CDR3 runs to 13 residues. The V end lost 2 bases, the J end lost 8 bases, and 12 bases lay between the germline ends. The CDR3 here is CASSLRAGLGYTF. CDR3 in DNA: TGTGCCAGCAGTTTACGGGCAGGGTTAGGCTACACCTTC.

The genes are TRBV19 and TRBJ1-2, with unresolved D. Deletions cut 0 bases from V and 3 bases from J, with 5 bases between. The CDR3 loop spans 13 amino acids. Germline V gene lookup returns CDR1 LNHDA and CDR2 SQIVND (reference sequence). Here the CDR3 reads CASSIDLDYGYTF. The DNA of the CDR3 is TGTGCCAGTAGTATAGATCTAGACTATGGCTACACCTTC.

The CDR3 sequence: CASSRTEIRYGYTF. The CDR3 DNA reads as TGTGCCAGCTCTCGGACAGAAATTAGGTATGGCTACACCTTC. The gene calls are TRBV18 and TRBJ1-2; tentative D call: TRBD1 (6 bases). This CDR3 is built from 14 residues. V lost 6 bases and J lost 5, with 16 bases in between. In germline, CDR1 is KGHSH, CDR2 LQKENI.

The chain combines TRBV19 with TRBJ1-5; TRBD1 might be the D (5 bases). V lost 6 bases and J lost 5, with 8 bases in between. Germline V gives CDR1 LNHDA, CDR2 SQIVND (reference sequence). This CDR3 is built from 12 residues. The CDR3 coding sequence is TGTGCCAGTAGGCTAGGGGATCAGCCCCAGCATTTT. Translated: CASRLGDQPQHF.

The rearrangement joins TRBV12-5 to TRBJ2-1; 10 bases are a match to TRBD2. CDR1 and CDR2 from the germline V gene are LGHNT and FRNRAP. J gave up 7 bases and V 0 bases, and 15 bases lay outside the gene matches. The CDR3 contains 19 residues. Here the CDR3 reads CASGLVRTLGLAGENEQFF. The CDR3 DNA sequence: TGTGCTAGTGGTTTGGTACGAACCCTGGGGCTAGCGGGGGAAAATGAGCAGTTCTTC.

The CDR3 bases are TGTGCCATAACAGGGGGCTCTGTAAATACGCAGTATTTT. Translation gives CAITGGSVNTQYF. V and J are TRBV10-3 and TRBJ2-3; 9 bases agree with TRBD1. The CDR3 is 13 residues long. After removal of 9 bases from V and 7 bases from J, the junction contained 8 bases not matched to a gene. Germline lookup yields CDR1 ENHRY and CDR2 SYGVKD.

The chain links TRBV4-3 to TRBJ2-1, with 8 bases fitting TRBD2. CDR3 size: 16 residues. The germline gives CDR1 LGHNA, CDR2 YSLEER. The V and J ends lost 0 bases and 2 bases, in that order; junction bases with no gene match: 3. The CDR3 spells CASSQDQRGPYNEQFF. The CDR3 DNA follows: TGCGCCAGCAGCCAAGATCAGCGGGGGCCCTACAATGAGCAGTTCTTC.

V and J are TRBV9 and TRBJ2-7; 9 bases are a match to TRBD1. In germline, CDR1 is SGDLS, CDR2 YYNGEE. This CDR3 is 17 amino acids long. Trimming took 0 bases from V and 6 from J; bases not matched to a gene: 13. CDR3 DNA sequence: TGTGCCAGCAGCGTAGGAGGTTCGGGACAGGGATTCGTCGAGCAGTACTTC. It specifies CASSVGGSGQGFVEQYF.

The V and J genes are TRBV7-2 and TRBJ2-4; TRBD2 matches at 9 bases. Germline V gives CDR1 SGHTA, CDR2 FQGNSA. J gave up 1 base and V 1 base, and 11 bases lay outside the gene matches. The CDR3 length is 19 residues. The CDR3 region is CASSLDTGAGGAAKNIQYF. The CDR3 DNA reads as TGTGCCAGCAGCTTAGATACAGGGGCGGGAGGGGCGGCCAAAAACATTCAGTACTTC.